This TCR beta chain was sequenced during a study of CD8+ T cells in alopecia areata. The CDR3 consists of 11 residues. V gave up 6 bases and J gave up 2 bases, with 5 bases separating them. Germline CDR1 MDHEN, CDR2 SYDVKM. Following extraction, RNA underwent reverse transcription to cDNA, which served as the sequencing template. Sequencing was performed with immunoSEQ multiplex PCR; in TCRdb, only in-frame clones are kept and a portion is missing. The sample lists 200,000 to 250,000 clones, 50% to 70% occurring once. In its sample, this clone was seen a few times. Regarding treatment: oral pan-JAK inhibitor, 5-10 mg twice daily.

The V and J genes are TRBV28 and TRBJ2-7; D possibly corresponds to TRBD1 (5 bases). The material was CD4+ T cells sorted from blood, obtained at week 4, from a patient treated with tofacitinib. The clonotype was recovered from a human donor with alopecia areata. The CDR3 nucleotides read TGTGCCAGCAGACAGGCCTACGAGCAGTACTTC. Translated, it gives CASRQAYEQYF.